The 21 T cell receptor beta chains below all came from one sample that was sequenced in a study of blood T cell repertoires in COVID-19. Repertoires were generated with immunoSEQ multiplex PCR, while TCRdb's copy carries only in-frame clones and drops some. The table records over 110,000 clones, around 84% of them present only once. Sequencing input: peripheral blood. The receptors were gathered from a man between 60 and 75 years old with active or convalescent COVID-19.

The genes are TRBV4-3 and TRBJ2-1; TRBD2 matches 11 bases. J gave up 8 bases and V 1 base, and 4 bases lay outside the gene matches. CDR3 length: 15 amino acids. Germline V gene data show CDR1 as LGHNA and CDR2 as YSLEER. Here the CDR3 reads CASSQVAGGPHEQFF. The CDR3 DNA reads as TGCGCCAGCAGCCAAGTAGCGGGAGGGCCGCATGAGCAGTTCTTC.

This clone was seen once. V gene TRBV18 combines with J gene TRBJ2-7; D perhaps matches TRBD1 (5 bases). The CDR3 is 15 amino acids. Trimming removed 1 base from V and 5 bases from J, with 15 bases in between. Germline CDR1 reads KGHSH; CDR2 reads LQKENI. The CDR3 nucleotides are TGTGCCAGCTCACCACTAAGTCAGGGAAATAACGAGCAGTACGTC. It yields the protein CASSPLSQGNNEQYV.

V and J are TRBV27 and TRBJ1-5; tentative D call: TRBD1 (6 bases). This CDR3 is 17 amino acids long. CDR1 is MNHEY, CDR2 SMNVEV, per germline (reference sequence). With 0 bases removed from V and 3 bases from J, the gap between germline ends came to 15 bases. DNA for the CDR3: TGTGCCAGCAGTTTATCCTCCGACAGGCCAATCAATCAGCCCCAGCATTTT. Translation: CASSLSSDRPINQPQHF.

This chain joins TRBV5-1 and TRBJ1-1; 8 nucleotides line up with TRBD1. V gave up 4 bases and J gave up 1 base; unmatched junction bases: 6. CDR3 length: 15 amino acids. From germline, CDR1 is SGHRS and CDR2 YFSETQ. In nucleotides, the CDR3 is TGCGCCAGCAGCCCCTGGACAGGGCCGAACACTGAAGCTTTCTTT. Protein: CASSPWTGPNTEAFF. The complete variable domain, with remaining parts taken from reference TRBV5-1 and TRBJ1-1, reads KAGVTQTPRYLIKTRGQQVTLSCSPISGHRSVSWYQQTPGQGLQFLFEYFSETQRNKGNFPGRFSGRQFSNSRSEMNVSTLELGDSALYLCASSPWTGPNTEAFFGQGTRLTVV.

The rearrangement uses TRBV19 and TRBJ1-2; 12 positions agree with TRBD1. CDR1 is LNHDA, CDR2 SQIVND, per germline (reference sequence). CDR3 size: 16 residues. Trimming cost V 3 bases and J 8 bases; bases outside gene matches: 10. CDR3 sequence: CASSMERGQGAGGYTF. CDR3 coding DNA: TGTGCCAGTAGTATGGAAAGGGGACAGGGGGCAGGGGGCTACACCTTC.

This clone has only a few counts. This chain joins TRBV5-4 and TRBJ2-3, with 13 bases matching TRBD2. The CDR3 consists of 20 residues. Trimming at V came to 4 bases and at J to 1 base, leaving 15 bases not matched to a gene. CDR1 is SGHNT and CDR2 is YYREEE in the germline V gene (reference sequence). Written as DNA, the CDR3 is TGTGCCAGCAGCGGAGGGACTAGCGGGACCACCTTTGTGGGCACAGATACGCAGTATTTT. Residues: CASSGGTSGTTFVGTDTQYF.

The chain has TRBV27 and TRBJ2-5; 13 bases line up with TRBD2. Unmatched junction bases numbered 4, after V lost 2 bases and J lost 4 bases. Germline-derived CDR1 and CDR2 are MNHEY and SMNVEV (reference sequence). CDR3 length: 16 residues. The CDR3 reads CASSLRTSGSGETQYF. In DNA form, the CDR3 reads TGTGCCAGCAGTTTAAGGACTAGCGGGAGCGGAGAGACCCAGTACTTC.

J is TRBJ2-2 and V is TRBV4-1; D gene ambiguous. CDR1 and CDR2 (germline): MGHRA, YSYEKL. Trimming removed 2 bases at V and 5 bases at J, with 3 bases between. The CDR3 has 12 amino acids. The CDR3 reads CASSQPTGELFF. CDR3 sequence (DNA): TGCGCCAGCAGCCAACCTACCGGGGAGCTGTTTTTT.

The chain couples TRBV12-3 or TRBV12-4 to TRBJ2-1; no definite D call. There are 11 residues in the CDR3. V was trimmed by 5 bases and J by 6 bases, leaving 5 bases between them. CDR3 in DNA: TGTGCCAGCAGTCCTTCCAATGAGCAGTTCTTC. It specifies CASSPSNEQFF.

The CDR3 DNA reads TGTGCCGGTCTACGTCGACAGGGGGCTCTGAACGAGCAGTACGTC. It yields the protein CAGLRRQGALNEQYV. The chain carries TRBV7-9 and TRBJ2-7, with 10 positions matching TRBD1. V lost 11 bases and J lost 5; bases outside the gene matches: 15. Germline CDR1 is SEHNR and CDR2 is FQNEAQ (reference sequence). The CDR3 extends over 15 amino acids.

The chain links TRBV30 to TRBJ2-7; D is possibly TRBD2 (5 bases). The CDR3 covers 14 residues. The V gene lost 0 bases and the J gene lost 1 base, with 10 bases spanning the gap. Germline V gene data show CDR1 as GTSNPN and CDR2 as SVGIG (reference sequence). In DNA, the CDR3 is TGTGCCTGGAGTGTGTCCCCGGGGTCCTACGAGCAGTACGTC. It yields the protein CAWSVSPGSYEQYV.

The genes are TRBV5-6 and TRBJ1-2; TRBD1 aligns across 9 bases. Germline loops: CDR1 SGHDT, CDR2 YYEEEE. The CDR3 is made up of 14 amino acids. V lost 0 bases to trimming and J lost 3 bases; unmatched junction nucleotides: 0. The CDR3 DNA follows: TGTGCCAGCAGCTTGGGACAGGGGGACTATGGCTACACCTTC. It encodes CASSLGQGDYGYTF. The complete variable domain, with remaining parts taken from reference TRBV5-6 and TRBJ1-2, reads DAGVTQSPTHLIKTRGQQVTLRCSPKSGHDTVSWYQQALGQGPQFIFQYYEEEERQRGNFPDRFSGHQFPNYSSELNVNALLLGDSALYLCASSLGQGDYGYTFGSGTRLTVV.

V is TRBV7-2 and J is TRBJ1-3; D perhaps matches TRBD1 (6 bases). Germline values: CDR1 SGHTA, CDR2 FQGNSA. The CDR3 is 15 residues long. The germline V and J ends were trimmed by 5 bases and 0 bases, with 11 bases remaining between them. CDR3 coding DNA: TGTGCCAGCAGCCCGAGGGGGGGCTCTGGAAACACCATATATTTT. Encoded protein: CASSPRGGSGNTIYF.

This clone was seen once. The V and J genes are TRBV5-6 and TRBJ2-1; 10 bases line up with TRBD2. Germline V lookup: CDR1 SGHDT, CDR2 YYEEEE. The CDR3 loop spans 16 amino acids. After removal of 0 bases from V and 5 bases from J, the junction contained 5 bases not matched to a gene. The CDR3 is CASSLVGTSANNEQFF. Here the CDR3 DNA reads TGTGCCAGCAGCTTGGTTGGGACTAGCGCAAACAATGAGCAGTTCTTC.

This sequence joins TRBV30 and TRBJ2-4; 7 bases fit TRBD2. Trimming at V came to 4 bases and at J to 7 bases, leaving 7 bases not matched to a gene. This CDR3 is built from 13 residues. Germline V lookup: CDR1 GTSNPN, CDR2 SVGIG (reference sequence). The CDR3 loop reads CAWTIAGSNIQYF. CDR3 bases: TGTGCCTGGACGATAGCGGGTTCCAACATTCAGTACTTC.

The chain is built from TRBV7-9 and TRBJ1-2; possible D gene TRBD1, 5 bases. CDR1 is SEHNR, CDR2 FQNEAQ, per germline (reference sequence). The CDR3 runs 14 residues. Between the trimmed V and J ends, which lost 1 base and 10 bases, there was a span of 16 bases. This CDR3 is CASSLVPGQGNYTF. The CDR3 DNA reads TGTGCCAGCAGCTTAGTTCCAGGGCAGGGAAACTACACCTTC. Based on the CDR3 plus reference TRBV7-9 and TRBJ1-2, the full variable domain is DTGVSQNPRHKITKRGQNVTFRCDPISEHNRLYWYRQTLGQGPEFLTYFQNEAQLEKSRLLSDRFSAERPKGSFSTLEIQRTEQGDSAMYLCASSLVPGQGNYTFGSGTRLTVV.

This sequence joins TRBV18 and TRBJ1-2; possibly TRBD1 for D (5 bases). V was pared by 1 base and J by 6 bases, with 15 bases between. Germline assignment: CDR1 KGHSH and CDR2 LQKENI. This CDR3 contains 15 residues. The CDR3 spells CASSPLATQGDGYTF. Written as DNA, the CDR3 is TGTGCCAGCTCACCACTCGCAACCCAAGGGGATGGCTACACCTTC.

The rearrangement joins TRBV18 to TRBJ2-7; 9 nucleotides line up with TRBD1. In germline, CDR1 is KGHSH, CDR2 LQKENI. V lost 6 bases and J lost 7; bases outside the gene matches: 7. There are 13 residues in the CDR3. The DNA of the CDR3 is TGTGCCAGCTCTCCGGGACAGGGTGAGGAGCAGTACGTC. It is translated as CASSPGQGEEQYV.

The chain is built from TRBV9 and TRBJ2-7, with 10 nucleotides matching TRBD2. With 4 bases clipped from V and 2 bases from J, the junction kept 6 bases outside the gene matches. There are 15 residues in the CDR3. In germline, CDR1 is SGDLS, CDR2 YYNGEE. CDR3 in amino acids: CASSPTTSGAYEQYF. The CDR3, as DNA: TGTGCCAGCAGCCCGACCACTAGCGGGGCCTACGAGCAGTACTTC.

The genes are TRBV7-9 and TRBJ2-1; 7 bases are shared with TRBD1. V shed 5 bases, J shed 10 bases, and the junction held 17 bases outside the gene matches. Germline assignment: CDR1 SEHNR and CDR2 FQNEAQ (reference sequence). The CDR3 runs 16 residues. The CDR3 protein is CASSPRQGAAGEEQFF. The CDR3 coding sequence is TGTGCCAGCAGCCCGCGACAGGGTGCGGCCGGAGAGGAGCAGTTCTTC. The whole variable domain, remainder taken from reference TRBV7-9 and TRBJ2-1, is DTGVSQNPRHKITKRGQNVTFRCDPISEHNRLYWYRQTLGQGPEFLTYFQNEAQLEKSRLLSDRFSAERPKGSFSTLEIQRTEQGDSAMYLCASSPRQGAAGEEQFFGPGTRLTVL.

The chain couples TRBV6-2 or TRBV6-3 to TRBJ1-2; 8 nucleotides agree with TRBD1. Germline V gene lookup returns CDR1 MNHEY and CDR2 SVGEGT. The V gene end was trimmed by 2 bases and the J gene end by 4 bases; junction bases not matched to a gene: 9. CDR3 length equals 16 residues. CDR3 sequence reads: CASSYPGQVFSYGYTF. CDR3 sequence (DNA): TGTGCCAGCAGTTACCCGGGACAGGTGTTTTCCTATGGCTACACCTTC.